This note documents a single TCR beta chain sequence. Antigen specificity is unknown. Clones were sequenced by immunoSEQ multiplex PCR, and TCRdb holds only the in-frame ones, with some missing. The data show around 140,000 clones, and the top ten clones hold about 2%. These data belong to a study of T cell responses to AZD1222 COVID-19 vaccine. Study-wide results and limits: After two AZD1222 doses, spike-specific TCR breadth and depth rose versus day 0.

This TCR derives from an adult in good health. The sample was peripheral blood.

CDR3 sequence (DNA): TGTGCCAGCAGTTTCGAGGGGCGCTATGGCTACACCTTC. As protein: CASSFEGRYGYTF. J is TRBJ1-2 and V is TRBV12-3 or TRBV12-4; D may be TRBD1 (5 bases). The CDR3 spans 13 residues. Deletions cut 3 bases from V and 4 bases from J, with 9 bases between.